A single sample gave rise to the 7 T cell receptor beta chains below, sequenced in a study of cytomegalovirus exposure and HLA in healthy donors (dated by TCRdb to the late 2010s). The library was built by means of the immunoSEQ multiplex PCR assay. A mixture of 60 forward primers for TCR Vbeta segments and 13 reverse primers for TCR Jbeta segments was used in the multiplex PCR. As stored in TCRdb, this immuneACCESS dataset retains in-frame rearrangements with V and J assigned. A fraction of the clones does not appear; measured against another copy, unresolved V genes explain less than half of the discrepancy, and the remainder lacks a known reason. Counted in this sample were roughly 180,000 clones; about 82% of them appeared once. 2.4% of the sample goes to the ten largest clones. The material sequenced was PBMCs. These receptors came from a male donor in good health and CMV-seronegative.

The chain carries TRBV29-1 and TRBJ1-1, with D maybe TRBD1 (6 bases). This CDR3 region has 11 residues. V lost 5 bases and J 5 bases, leaving 9 bases between the germline ends. The germline gives CDR1 SQVTM, CDR2 ANQGSEA. This CDR3 is CSVHRDTEAFF. In nucleotides, the CDR3 is TGCAGCGTTCACAGGGATACTGAAGCTTTCTTT. The full variable domain, in which reference TRBV29-1 and TRBJ1-1 provide the parts outside the CDR3, is SAVISQKPSRDICQRGTSLTIQCQVDSQVTMMFWYRQQPGQSLTLIATANQGSEATYESGFVIDKFPISRPNLTFSTLTVSNMSPEDSSIYLCSVHRDTEAFFGQGTRLTVV.

The chain employs TRBV7-3 and TRBJ1-4; a weak D match, TRBD1 (6 bases). Between the trimmed V and J ends, which lost 1 base and 8 bases, there was a span of 14 bases. Germline V gene data show CDR1 as SGHTA and CDR2 as FQGTGA. The CDR3 has 15 residues. CDR3 in DNA: TGTGCCAGCAGCTTAATAGGGGGGGCAGGCGAAAAACTGTTTTTT. Its protein is CASSLIGGAGEKLFF. Drawing the rest from reference TRBV7-3 and TRBJ1-4, the complete variable domain is GAGVSQTPSNKVTEKGKYVELRCDPISGHTALYWYRQSLGQGPEFLIYFQGTGAADDSGLPNDRFFAVRPEGSVSTLKIQRTERGDSAVYLCASSLIGGAGEKLFFGSGTQLSVL.

V gene TRBV4-3 combines with J gene TRBJ1-3, with D unclear. The CDR3 is 19 amino acids. Germline values: CDR1 LGHNA, CDR2 YSLEER. V was clipped by 0 bases and J by 4 bases, with 22 bases between them. CDR3 coding DNA: TGCGCCAGCAGCCAAGACGGGATAGTGGAGGGATCGACAGGAAACACCATATATTTT. Its protein is CASSQDGIVEGSTGNTIYF.

The V and J genes are TRBV27 and TRBJ1-5, with D perhaps TRBD1 (6 bases). Germline CDR1 reads MNHEY; CDR2 reads SMNVEV (reference sequence). CDR3 length: 15 residues. Trimming left V 6 bases short and J 4 bases short, with 16 bases between. The CDR3, as DNA: TGTGCCAGCAGAAAGACGGGACAACGAAATCAGCCCCAGCATTTT. Translation gives CASRKTGQRNQPQHF.

This sequence joins TRBV6-6 and TRBJ2-3; D not certain. This CDR3 contains 15 residues. From germline, CDR1 is MNHNY and CDR2 SVGAGI (reference sequence). V was pared by 0 bases and J by 4 bases, with 11 bases between. CDR3 nucleotide sequence: TGTGCCAGCAGTTACTCAAATATGGCCCCAGATACGCAGTATTTT. Translated: CASSYSNMAPDTQYF.

The chain carries TRBV5-4 and TRBJ2-7; no clear D. Trimming removed 0 bases at V and 0 bases at J, with 13 bases between. This CDR3 comprises 16 residues. The germline V gene has CDR1 SGHNT and CDR2 YYREEE (reference sequence). As DNA, the CDR3 is TGTGCCAGCAGCTTGGCCTTGGGCAGGTCCTCCTACGAGCAGTACTTC. Translating it yields CASSLALGRSSYEQYF.

The rearrangement joins TRBV28 to TRBJ1-5, with no clear D. The CDR3 is 13 residues long. Trimming shortened V by 6 bases and J by 0 bases, and 6 bases separated the two germline ends. Germline V gene sequence: CDR1 MDHEN, CDR2 SYDVKM. The CDR3 DNA is TGTGCCAGCAGGAGGGTTAGCAATCAGCCCCAGCATTTT. Amino acids: CASRRVSNQPQHF.